This is a list of T cell receptor beta chains from one sample in a study of neurological immune-mediated disorders. TCRdb called the 5' RACE reads again in MiXCR, with one record for every CDR3 protein. The sample has some 28,000 distinct CDR3 sequences, about 7% seen once; the top ten hold roughly 8.8%. The sample comprised PBMCs. Every receptor here comes from a woman in her 50s in good health. CDR3s include the opening cysteine and the closing phenylalanine or tryptophan. D genes are given only for firm matches.

>.|TRBV5-1|TRBJ2-7
CASSSDPHEQYF
>.|TRBV20-1|TRBJ2-7
CSARGTGTNYEQYF
>TRBD1|TRBV5-1|TRBJ1-1
CASSNRDRTGEGEAFF
>.|TRBV5-6|TRBJ2-1
CASSPPGRGGNEQFF
>.|TRBV7-2|TRBJ1-2
CASSSDNGYYGYTF
>.|TRBV11-2|TRBJ2-5
CASSLEGVLGTQYF
>.|TRBV5-1|TRBJ2-7
CASSLGTETYEQYF
>TRBD2|TRBV28|TRBJ2-7
CASSSTSGDSYEQYF
>.|TRBV7-9|TRBJ2-3
CASSLSRSTDTQYF
>.|TRBV27|TRBJ2-7
CASSSPQKTGSYEQYF
>.|TRBV20-1|TRBJ2-5
CSAKGQETQYF
>.|TRBV27|TRBJ1-6
CASSSAGSNSPLHF
>TRBD2|TRBV20-1|TRBJ2-3
CSVSSGGADGTDTQYF
>.|TRBV28|TRBJ1-1
CASSFPSNDQGKLAFF
>TRBD1|TRBV2|TRBJ2-7
CASSRDRGDEQYF
>.|TRBV7-3|TRBJ2-1
CASRPDSTNEQFF
>.|TRBV29-1|TRBJ2-1
CSVEVSTGAGGFF
>.|TRBV18|TRBJ2-7
CASSQGDSSYEQYF
>TRBD2|TRBV7-8|TRBJ2-3
CASSLGTSGGADTQYF
>.|TRBV12-5|TRBJ1-5
CASGFLDGPHQPQHF
>TRBD1|TRBV20-1|TRBJ1-5
CSARDGTGGAGNQPQHF
>.|TRBV7-9|TRBJ1-1
CASSNRGRTEAFF
>.|TRBV6-5|TRBJ2-2
CASSLAHTGELFF
>TRBD2|TRBV2|TRBJ2-7
CARTVAGTYEQYF
>TRBD2|TRBV29-1|TRBJ2-3
CSVGRGGLGTDTQYF
>TRBD1|TRBV5-1|TRBJ1-1
CASSLGLSGGAYTEAFF
>.|TRBV7-2|TRBJ2-7
CASSSNYEQYF
>.|TRBV10-3|TRBJ2-2
CATRPGGDTGELFF
>TRBD1|TRBV5-1|TRBJ2-1
CASSSYIGQGNNEQFF
>.|TRBV3-1|TRBJ1-2
CASSQEQDHTF
>.|TRBV4-1|TRBJ1-6
CASSQDKTNYNSPLHF
>TRBD1|TRBV29-1|TRBJ1-1
CSVDAGGTEAFF
>.|TRBV7-2|TRBJ1-3
CASSLYVGGPMGNTIYF
>.|TRBV12-3/TRBV12-4|TRBJ1-5
CASREQYSNQPQHF
>.|TRBV20-1|TRBJ2-7
CSASNMYEQYF
>.|TRBV28|TRBJ1-5
CATQVPGQPQHF
>TRBD1|TRBV7-9|TRBJ1-2
CASSWTWTGNDGYTF
>.|TRBV14|TRBJ1-1
CASSQTMHTEAFF
>TRBD1|TRBV10-2|TRBJ2-1
CASSRGQGTNEQFF
>TRBD1|TRBV28|TRBJ1-6
CASSSTGTGYSPLHF
>.|TRBV20-1|TRBJ2-1
CSARQGFFLGNEQFF
>.|TRBV5-1|TRBJ2-2
CASSLDSGITGELFF
>.|TRBV20-1|TRBJ2-2
CSATGGPNTGELFF